A selection of T cell receptor beta chains follows, all from one sample in a study of beta chain features in type 1 diabetes. Libraries were prepared by immunoSEQ multiplex PCR; TCRdb keeps only in-frame clonotypes and omits some of them. This table has roughly 380,000 clones, 20% appearing once. The specimen was naive CD4+ T cells from blood. All receptors come from a woman aged 18-30 years in good health. Both conserved end residues are part of each CDR3. Fields, in order: D gene, J gene, clone size, V gene, CDR3 DNA, CDR3 protein. D genes are given only for firm matches. Expanded clones get a size class; other rows say once, few or many, or leave the size out.

.,TRBJ2-7,few,TRBV29-1,TGCAGCGTTGAAACCAGGGCCGACTACGAGCAGTACTTC,CSVETRADYEQYF
TRBD1,TRBJ2-3,.,TRBV4-3,TGCGCCAGCAGCCAAGCGCGGCACAGGGGGGTTAGAACAGATACGCAGTATTTT,CASSQARHRGVRTDTQYF
.,TRBJ2-7,few,TRBV18,TGTGCCAGCTCACCACCCAGTGCCGCGGGGGAGCAGTACTTC,CASSPPSAAGEQYF
.,TRBJ2-7,.,TRBV5-1,TGCGCCAGCAGCCCCGGGTTCCTTAAGGACGAGCAGTACTTC,CASSPGFLKDEQYF
.,TRBJ2-3,.,TRBV7-2,TGTGCCAGCAGCTTGGCGGGGCCGGGTACGCAGTATTTT,CASSLAGPGTQYF
.,TRBJ1-2,few,TRBV20-1,TGCAGTGTAACCTCTCTAGAAGGCTACACCTTC,CSVTSLEGYTF
.,TRBJ2-3,.,TRBV7-9,TGTGCCAGCAGCTTTGGGAGCGTACGCACAGATACGCAGTATTTT,CASSFGSVRTDTQYF
.,TRBJ2-1,.,TRBV9,TGTGCCAGCAGCGTAGAGGGAGTTACGCAGTTCTTC,CASSVEGVTQFF
.,TRBJ2-7,once,TRBV30,TGTGCCTGGAAGGCTAGGCCCTCGGCCTCCTACGAGCAGTACTTC,CAWKARPSASYEQYF
TRBD1,TRBJ2-5,.,TRBV6-5,TGTGCCAGTACCCCGCCGGGACAGAAAGAGACCCAGTACTTC,CASTPPGQKETQYF
.,TRBJ2-2,few,TRBV11-2,TGTGCCAGCAGCTTAGGCCCCTTAGTCGGGGAGCTGTTTTTT,CASSLGPLVGELFF
TRBD1,TRBJ2-3,few,TRBV5-4,TGTGCCAGCAGCCGGGACAGTAGCACAGATACGCAGTATTTT,CASSRDSSTDTQYF
TRBD1,TRBJ1-6,few,TRBV5-1,TGCGCCAGCAGCCTTGGACAGGAGGGGTCCGGTTCACCCCTCCACTTT,CASSLGQEGSGSPLHF
.,TRBJ1-2,.,TRBV5-1,TGCGCCAGCAGCGAAGGGGTCGGCTACACCTTC,CASSEGVGYTF
.,TRBJ1-2,.,TRBV9,TGTGCCAGCAGCGTAAATATCGGTGGCTACACCTTC,CASSVNIGGYTF
TRBD1,TRBJ2-5,few,TRBV19,TGTGCCAGTTGTCGCATGAACAGGGGTCCCCGTTATCAAGAGACCCAGTACTTC,CASCRMNRGPRYQETQYF
.,TRBJ2-7,.,TRBV11-2,TGTGCCAGCAGCACAGACCTGGGGGGCTACGAGCAGTACTTC,CASSTDLGGYEQYF
.,TRBJ2-3,few,TRBV5-1,TGCGCCAGCAGCTTGGGACAGCGCACAGATACGCAGTATTTT,CASSLGQRTDTQYF
TRBD1,TRBJ2-7,.,TRBV7-9,TGTGCCAGCAGCGGGACAGCAGCGTACGAGCAGTACTTC,CASSGTAAYEQYF
TRBD1,TRBJ1-6,.,TRBV2,TGTGCCAGCAGTGTGGACAGGGGAAATTCACCCCTCCACTTT,CASSVDRGNSPLHF
TRBD2,TRBJ2-7,.,TRBV14,TGTGCCAGCAGCCACGTCTTGTCTGCGGGAGACTACGAGCAGTACTTC,CASSHVLSAGDYEQYF
.,TRBJ1-1,few,TRBV6-5,TGTGCCAGCAGTTACTCGGTACAGGGATCCACTGAAGCTTTCTTT,CASSYSVQGSTEAFF
TRBD2,TRBJ2-7,.,TRBV11-2,TGTGCCAGCAGCTTCCCCAATAGCGGGATCTACGAGCAGTACTTC,CASSFPNSGIYEQYF
.,TRBJ2-5,few,TRBV18,TGTGCCAGCTCACTCAACCAAGAGACCCAGTACTTC,CASSLNQETQYF
.,TRBJ2-3,.,TRBV28,TGTGCCACCCCGAGGGTAGCGCGAACAGATACGCAGTATTTT,CATPRVARTDTQYF
.,TRBJ1-2,.,TRBV29-1,TGCAGCGCGCTTGAGGGCTATGGCTACACCTTC,CSALEGYGYTF
.,TRBJ2-7,.,TRBV11-2,TGTGCCAGCAGCTTAGAGGCCCTCAGCGAGCAGTACTTC,CASSLEALSEQYF
.,TRBJ2-5,.,TRBV6-1,TGTGCCAGCCTAGAGTACCAAGAGACCCAGTACTTC,CASLEYQETQYF
TRBD1,TRBJ2-7,.,TRBV6-5,TGTGCCAGCAGTCCAAGACAGGGGAGACGTGAGCAGTACTTC,CASSPRQGRREQYF
TRBD1,TRBJ2-3,few,TRBV7-2,TGTGCCAGCAGCTCACAGGGGGCAGGGACAGATACGCAGTATTTT,CASSSQGAGTDTQYF
.,TRBJ1-6,few,TRBV6-5,TGTGCCAGCACTAGCCAGAGAGACTCACCCCTCCACTTT,CASTSQRDSPLHF
.,TRBJ1-2,.,TRBV25-1,TGTGCCAGCAGTTCGCCGGGAGCAACCTATGGCTACACCTTC,CASSSPGATYGYTF
.,TRBJ2-4,.,TRBV2,TGTGCCAGCAGTGAAGCGGGGAGGAACGCTGGAAACATTCAGTACTTC,CASSEAGRNAGNIQYF
.,TRBJ2-7,few,TRBV30,TGTGCCTGGAGTGTATTCCAGTTCCCCTACGAGCAGTACTTC,CAWSVFQFPYEQYF
.,TRBJ1-1,.,TRBV9,TGTGCCAGCAGCCCGCCAGGGAACACTGAAGCTTTCTTT,CASSPPGNTEAFF
.,TRBJ2-7,few,TRBV7-9,TGTGCCAGCAGCTTGGACTTAGACTACGAGCAGTACTTC,CASSLDLDYEQYF
.,TRBJ1-1,.,TRBV2,TGTGCCAGCAGTGAAGTTCGGGGAATTGAAGCTTTCTTT,CASSEVRGIEAFF
.,TRBJ1-2,few,TRBV29-1,TGCAGCGCTTCATCGGCCGCGGGATATGGCTACACCTTC,CSASSAAGYGYTF
.,TRBJ2-3,few,TRBV14,TGTGCCAGCAGCCAAGACAGGGCTGGCACAGATACGCAGTATTTT,CASSQDRAGTDTQYF
.,TRBJ1-6,few,TRBV23-1,TGCGCCAGCAGTCAATCGTTGCCTTCGGGGGCCCTCCACTTT,CASSQSLPSGALHF
.,TRBJ2-3,.,TRBV18,TGTGCCAGCTCACCAGCGGGGCTCAGCACAGATACGCAGTATTTT,CASSPAGLSTDTQYF
.,TRBJ2-6,few,TRBV25-1,TGTGCCAGCAGTGACACCAGGTGGCCTGCTGGGGCCAACGTCCTGACTTTC,CASSDTRWPAGANVLTF
TRBD2,TRBJ2-7,.,TRBV7-9,TGTGCCAGCAGCCCTGCGACTAGCGCCTACGAGCAGTACTTC,CASSPATSAYEQYF
.,TRBJ2-5,few,TRBV5-1,TGCGCCAGCAGCTTGGTTCTGGGGGCCCAAGAGACCCAGTACTTC,CASSLVLGAQETQYF
.,TRBJ1-2,.,TRBV2,TGTGCCAGCAGGGCGAGGGGGTCCTATGGCTACACCTTC,CASRARGSYGYTF
.,TRBJ2-3,.,TRBV11-2,TGTGCCAGCAGCTCAAACACAGATACGCAGTATTTT,CASSSNTDTQYF
.,TRBJ2-5,few,TRBV7-7,TGTGCTAGCAGTCATCAAGAGACCCAGTACTTC,CASSHQETQYF
.,TRBJ1-5,few,TRBV29-1,TGCAGCGTTGGTGAGACAGAGAATCAGCCCCAGCATTTT,CSVGETENQPQHF
TRBD2,TRBJ2-1,.,TRBV5-6,TGTGCCAGCAGCCCCCGGCTAGCGGTTTACAATGAGCAGTTCTTC,CASSPRLAVYNEQFF
.,TRBJ2-2,.,TRBV5-4,TGTGCCAGCAGCTCGGTACGCGACACCGGGGAGCTGTTTTTT,CASSSVRDTGELFF
TRBD1,TRBJ2-1,.,TRBV4-1,TGCGCCAGCAGCCAAGTAGGGGGACAGTACAATGAGCAGTTCTTC,CASSQVGGQYNEQFF
.,TRBJ2-5,.,TRBV9,TGTGCCAGCAGCGGCACATCTAGGGAGACCCAGTACTTC,CASSGTSRETQYF
.,TRBJ2-1,.,TRBV9,TGTGCCAGCAGCGTGGACGAATTTGACGGGGGCAATGAGCAGTTCTTC,CASSVDEFDGGNEQFF
TRBD2,TRBJ2-1,.,TRBV6-6,TGTGCCAGCACCTCCGGCGGGCGGGAGGGCCGTGAGCAGTTCTTC,CASTSGGREGREQFF